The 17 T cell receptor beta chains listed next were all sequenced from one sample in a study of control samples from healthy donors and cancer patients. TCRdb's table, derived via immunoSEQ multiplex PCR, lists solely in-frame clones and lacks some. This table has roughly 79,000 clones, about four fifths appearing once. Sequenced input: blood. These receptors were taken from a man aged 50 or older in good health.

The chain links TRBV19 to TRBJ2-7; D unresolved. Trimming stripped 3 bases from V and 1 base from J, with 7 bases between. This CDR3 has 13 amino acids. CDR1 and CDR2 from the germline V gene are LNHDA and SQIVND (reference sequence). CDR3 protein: CASSIQVSYEQYF. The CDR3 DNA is TGTGCCAGTAGTATCCAGGTTTCCTACGAGCAGTACTTC.

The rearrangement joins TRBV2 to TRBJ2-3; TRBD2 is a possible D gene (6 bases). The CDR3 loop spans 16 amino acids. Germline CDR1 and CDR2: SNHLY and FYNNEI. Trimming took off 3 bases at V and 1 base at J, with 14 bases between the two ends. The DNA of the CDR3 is TGTGCCAGCAGTGATGGGACTCTTAGGGGCACAGATACGCAGTATTTT. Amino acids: CASSDGTLRGTDTQYF.

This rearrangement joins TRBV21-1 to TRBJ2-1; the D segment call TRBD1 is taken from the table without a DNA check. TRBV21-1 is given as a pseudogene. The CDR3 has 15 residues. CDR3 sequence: CASSTSGQGYNEQFF. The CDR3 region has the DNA TGTGCCAGCAGCACCTCAGGACAGGGGTACAATGAGCAGTTCTTC.

CDR3 protein: CSVRTSGNTIYF. CDR3 bases: TGCAGCGTTCGGACCTCTGGAAACACCATATATTTT. The chain couples TRBV29-1 to TRBJ1-3; D gene ambiguous. The CDR3 contains 12 residues. V lost 5 bases to trimming and J lost 0 bases, with 5 bases between them. CDR1 and CDR2 (germline): SQVTM, ANQGSEA.

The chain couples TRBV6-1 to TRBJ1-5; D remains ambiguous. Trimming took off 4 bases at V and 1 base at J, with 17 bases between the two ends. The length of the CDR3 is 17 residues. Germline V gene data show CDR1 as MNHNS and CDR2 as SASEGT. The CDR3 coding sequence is TGTGCCAGCAGTGCCGAGCGGGTCCCCAGGAGCAATCAGCCCCAGCATTTT. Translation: CASSAERVPRSNQPQHF.

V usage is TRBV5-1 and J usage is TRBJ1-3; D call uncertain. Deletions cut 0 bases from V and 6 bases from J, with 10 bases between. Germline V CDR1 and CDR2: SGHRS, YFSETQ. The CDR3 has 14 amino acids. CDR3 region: CASSLGGGENTIYF. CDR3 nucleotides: TGCGCCAGCAGCTTGGGAGGCGGAGAAAACACCATATATTTT.

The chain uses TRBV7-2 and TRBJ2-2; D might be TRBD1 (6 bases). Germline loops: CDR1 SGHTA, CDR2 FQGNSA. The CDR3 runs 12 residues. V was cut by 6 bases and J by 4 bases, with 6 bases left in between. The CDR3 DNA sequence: TGTGCCAGCAGGGACAGCACCGGGGAGCTGTTTTTT. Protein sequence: CASRDSTGELFF.

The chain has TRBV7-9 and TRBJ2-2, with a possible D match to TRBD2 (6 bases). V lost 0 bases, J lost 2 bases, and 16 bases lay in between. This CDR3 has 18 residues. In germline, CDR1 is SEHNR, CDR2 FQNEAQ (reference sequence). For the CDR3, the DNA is TGTGCCAGCAGCTTAGCGCGGGATAACAGACAAAACACCGGGGAGCTGTTTTTT. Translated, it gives CASSLARDNRQNTGELFF. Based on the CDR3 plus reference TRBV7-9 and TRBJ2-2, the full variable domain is DTGVSQNPRHKITKRGQNVTFRCDPISEHNRLYWYRQTLGQGPEFLTYFQNEAQLEKSRLLSDRFSAERPKGSFSTLEIQRTEQGDSAMYLCASSLARDNRQNTGELFFGEGSRLTVL.

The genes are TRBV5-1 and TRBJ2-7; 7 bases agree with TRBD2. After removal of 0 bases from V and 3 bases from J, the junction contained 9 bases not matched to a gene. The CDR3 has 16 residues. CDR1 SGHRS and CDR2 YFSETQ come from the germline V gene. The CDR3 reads CASSLASAGVNYEQYF. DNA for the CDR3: TGCGCCAGCAGCTTGGCTTCGGCGGGAGTAAACTACGAGCAGTACTTC.

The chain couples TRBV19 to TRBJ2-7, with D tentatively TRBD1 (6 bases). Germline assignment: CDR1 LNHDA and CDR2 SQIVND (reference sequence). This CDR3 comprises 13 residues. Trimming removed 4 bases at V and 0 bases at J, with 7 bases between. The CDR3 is CASSKGGSYEQYF. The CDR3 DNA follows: TGTGCCAGTAGTAAAGGGGGCTCCTACGAGCAGTACTTC.

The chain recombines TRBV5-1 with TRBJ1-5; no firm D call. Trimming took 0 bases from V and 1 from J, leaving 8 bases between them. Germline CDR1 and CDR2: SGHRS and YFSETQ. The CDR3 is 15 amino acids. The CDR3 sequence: CASSLVYGSNQPQHF. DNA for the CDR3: TGCGCCAGCAGCTTGGTGTACGGGAGCAATCAGCCCCAGCATTTT.

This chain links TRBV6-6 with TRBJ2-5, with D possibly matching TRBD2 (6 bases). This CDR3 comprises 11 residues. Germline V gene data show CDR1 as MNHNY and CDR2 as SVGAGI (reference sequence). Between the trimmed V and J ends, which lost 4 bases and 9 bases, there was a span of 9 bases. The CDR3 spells CASSSREAQYF. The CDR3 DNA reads TGTGCCAGCAGTTCCAGGGAGGCCCAGTACTTC.

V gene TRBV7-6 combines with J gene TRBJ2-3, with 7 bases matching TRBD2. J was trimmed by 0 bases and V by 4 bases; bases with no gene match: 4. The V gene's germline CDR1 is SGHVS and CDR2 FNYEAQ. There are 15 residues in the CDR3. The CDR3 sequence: CASSSTSASTDTQYF. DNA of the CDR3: TGTGCCAGCAGCTCAACTAGCGCGAGCACAGATACGCAGTATTTT.

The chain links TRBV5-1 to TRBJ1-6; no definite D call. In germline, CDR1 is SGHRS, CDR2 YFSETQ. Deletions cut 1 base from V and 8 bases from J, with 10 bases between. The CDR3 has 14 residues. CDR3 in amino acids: CASSLYADHSPLHF. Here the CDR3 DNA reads TGCGCCAGCAGCTTGTACGCAGACCATTCACCCCTCCACTTT.

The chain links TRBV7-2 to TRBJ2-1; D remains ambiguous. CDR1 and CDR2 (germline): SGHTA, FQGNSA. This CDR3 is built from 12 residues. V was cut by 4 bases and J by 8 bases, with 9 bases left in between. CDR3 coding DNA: TGTGCCAGCAGCTCACTCCCACATGAGCAGTTCTTC. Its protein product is CASSSLPHEQFF.

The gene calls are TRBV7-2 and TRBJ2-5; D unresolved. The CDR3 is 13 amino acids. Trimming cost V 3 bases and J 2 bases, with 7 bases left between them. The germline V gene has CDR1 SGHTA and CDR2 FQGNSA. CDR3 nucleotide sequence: TGTGCCAGCAGCTTTCGGAATCAAGAGACCCAGTACTTC. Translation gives CASSFRNQETQYF.

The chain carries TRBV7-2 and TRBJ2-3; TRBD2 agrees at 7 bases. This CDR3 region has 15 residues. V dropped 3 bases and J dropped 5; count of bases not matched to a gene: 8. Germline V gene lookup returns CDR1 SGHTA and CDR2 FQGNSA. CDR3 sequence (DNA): TGTGCCAGCAGCTTTAGCAAGGCTAGCGGAGATACGCAGTATTTT. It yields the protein CASSFSKASGDTQYF.